This is a list of T cell receptor beta chains from one sample in a study of T cell responses to AZD1222 COVID-19 vaccine. Sequencing was performed with immunoSEQ multiplex PCR; in TCRdb, only in-frame clones are kept and a portion is missing. The sample carries more than 110,000 clones, more than 85% recorded once. Sequenced material: peripheral blood, taken on day 0 of AZD1222 vaccination. These receptors were taken from an adult in good health. The CDR3 runs from the conserved cysteine through the conserved F or W. A D gene is named only where the DNA matches it firmly. For some rows the clone size is stated as once, few or many, or as a class when expanded; others skip it.

v_gene,len,d_gene,abundance,j_gene,CDR3nt,CDR3aa
TRBV4-1,13,NA,NA,TRBJ2-5,TGCGCCAGCAGCCAAGATTTTCGGGAGACCCAGTACTTC,CASSQDFRETQYF
TRBV18,14,TRBD1,NA,TRBJ2-3,TGTGCCAGCTCAAGGACAGGGGGAGGAGATACGCAGTATTTT,CASSRTGGGDTQYF
TRBV6-5,13,NA,NA,TRBJ1-1,TGTGCCAGCAGCCTTACCATGAACACTGAAGCTTTCTTT,CASSLTMNTEAFF
TRBV5-1,14,NA,NA,TRBJ1-6,TGCGCCAGCAGCTTGCGGGCAGAGAATTCACCCCTCCACTTT,CASSLRAENSPLHF
TRBV12-5,12,NA,NA,TRBJ1-2,TGTGCTAGTGGTGGACGGGCCTATGGCTACACCTTC,CASGGRAYGYTF
TRBV5-6,15,TRBD1,NA,TRBJ1-1,TGTGCCAGCAGCCCGAGACAGGGGGCGCGGACTGAAGCTTTCTTT,CASSPRQGARTEAFF
TRBV18,13,NA,NA,TRBJ1-1,TGTGCCAGCTCACCCAACAGGGAGGGTGAAGCTTTCTTT,CASSPNREGEAFF
TRBV5-4,11,NA,NA,TRBJ2-7,TGTGCCAGCAGCTTGGGTTACGAGCAGTACTTC,CASSLGYEQYF
TRBV18,15,NA,NA,TRBJ2-7,TGTGCCAGCTCCAACTTCCGGGACTCCGTCTACGAGCAGTACTTC,CASSNFRDSVYEQYF
TRBV5-1,15,NA,NA,TRBJ1-6,TGCGCCAGCAGTCCCACCAACAGGGACAATTCACCCCTCCACTTT,CASSPTNRDNSPLHF
TRBV24-1,13,NA,once,TRBJ1-5,TGTGCCACCAGTGATAAGGGCAATCAGCCCCAGCATTTT,CATSDKGNQPQHF
TRBV7-2,14,NA,NA,TRBJ2-5,TGTGCCAGCAGCCGTCCCAGATCGCGGGAGACCCAGTACTTC,CASSRPRSRETQYF
TRBV11-2,13,NA,NA,TRBJ2-7,TGTGCCAGCAGCCGTAGGACAGCCTACGAGCAGTACTTC,CASSRRTAYEQYF
TRBV24-1,12,NA,NA,TRBJ1-2,TGTCCCCAATCGAGAGGGAACTATGGCTACACCTTC,CPQSRGNYGYTF
TRBV5-6,17,NA,few,TRBJ2-2,TGTGCCAGCAGCTTGTTTCACGGAACCCGAAACACCGGGGAGCTGTTTTTT,CASSLFHGTRNTGELFF
TRBV11-3,12,NA,NA,TRBJ1-2,TGTGCCAGCAGCTCCTACAGCTATGGCTACACCTTC,CASSSYSYGYTF
TRBV29-1,11,NA,NA,TRBJ1-1,TGCAGCGTACACATGGACGGTGAAGCTTTCTTT,CSVHMDGEAFF
TRBV13,15,NA,NA,TRBJ1-2,TGTGCCAGCAGCTTAGTGAGTGGGGCCAACTATGGCTACACCTTC,CASSLVSGANYGYTF
TRBV27,16,TRBD2,NA,TRBJ2-1,TGTGCCAGCAGTTCTTTGCCGGGAGGGGCGTACAATGAGCAGTTCTTC,CASSSLPGGAYNEQFF
TRBV29-1,11,TRBD1,NA,TRBJ1-2,TGCAGCGTTGACAGGGGGTATGGCTACACCTTC,CSVDRGYGYTF
TRBV4-3,14,NA,NA,TRBJ1-1,TGCGCCAGCAGTGACGACAGAACAAACACTGAAGCTTTCTTT,CASSDDRTNTEAFF
TRBV5-1,15,TRBD1,NA,TRBJ1-1,TGCGCCAGCAGCCTGGGACAGGGAAGGAGCACTGAAGCTTTCTTT,CASSLGQGRSTEAFF
TRBV7-8,14,NA,NA,TRBJ1-3,TGTGCCAGCAGCTTAGGCAGCTCTGGAAACACCATATATTTT,CASSLGSSGNTIYF
TRBV24-1,19,TRBD1,NA,TRBJ1-2,TGTGCCACCAGTGATTTGACGGACAGGGGGCTAGAGACTAGCTATGGCTACACCTTC,CATSDLTDRGLETSYGYTF
TRBV18,15,NA,once,TRBJ1-4,TGTGCCAGCTCCCTACAGGAAGGCCCTTATGAAAAACTGTTTTTT,CASSLQEGPYEKLFF
TRBV6-4,14,NA,NA,TRBJ2-7,TGTGCCAGCAGCCCAGACACTCGCTCCTACGAGCAGTACTTC,CASSPDTRSYEQYF
TRBV5-1,15,NA,NA,TRBJ1-5,TGCGCCAGCAGCTTGAACCCGGATAGCAATCAGCCCCAGCATTTT,CASSLNPDSNQPQHF
TRBV5-1,14,NA,NA,TRBJ2-7,TGCGCCAGCAGCCCGGAATCCGGGGCCTACGAGCAGTACTTC,CASSPESGAYEQYF
TRBV5-4,16,TRBD2,NA,TRBJ2-2,TGTGCCAGCACCAACGGGGGGGCCGGGGGCACCGGGGAGCTGTTTTTT,CASTNGGAGGTGELFF
TRBV21-1,19,NA,NA,TRBJ2-2,TGTGCCAGCAGCAAAGGAGGGTTAACGGGGCCCCCGGGGACCGGGGAGCTGTTTTTT,CASSKGGLTGPPGTGELFF
TRBV30,13,NA,NA,TRBJ2-3,TGTGCCTCTACCGGGACCCTCACAGATACGCAGTATTTT,CASTGTLTDTQYF
TRBV18,13,NA,NA,TRBJ2-7,TGTGCCAGCTCACCCGGGGATGGCTACGAGCAGTACTTC,CASSPGDGYEQYF
TRBV6-1,15,NA,NA,TRBJ2-2,TGTGCCAGCAGACCCGCTTCAACAAGCACCGGGGAGCTGTTTTTT,CASRPASTSTGELFF
TRBV28,14,TRBD1,NA,TRBJ1-1,TGTGCCAGCAGGGCGGGGCTGCAGGGGGCGCGGGCTTTCTTT,CASRAGLQGARAFF
TRBV18,17,TRBD2,NA,TRBJ2-2,TGTGCCAGCTCACCACCTGGCGCGGGGGGTGCCACCGGGGAGCTGTTTTTT,CASSPPGAGGATGELFF
TRBV6-5,13,NA,NA,TRBJ2-7,TGTGCCAGCAGTAATACCGGGTCCTACGAGCAGTACTTC,CASSNTGSYEQYF
TRBV1,16,NA,NA,TRBJ1-2,TGCACCAGCAGCCAAGATCCTGGGAGGAGGCTCTATGGCTACACCTTC,CTSSQDPGRRLYGYTF
TRBV10-3,15,TRBD1,NA,TRBJ1-1,TGTGCCATCAGTGAGTCCCCGACAGGGGGGTCTGAAGCTTTCTTT,CAISESPTGGSEAFF
TRBV5-1,14,TRBD1,NA,TRBJ2-7,TGCGCCAGCAACTTGGGACAGGGGGCCTACGAGCAGTACTTC,CASNLGQGAYEQYF
TRBV6-4,15,NA,NA,TRBJ1-6,TGTGCCAGCAGCCCCGAACCGGGGCTGAATTCACCCCTCCACTTT,CASSPEPGLNSPLHF
TRBV18,15,NA,once,TRBJ2-4,TGTGCCAGCTCACCGGAGGCGAGGTTCGGGAACATTCAGTACTTC,CASSPEARFGNIQYF
TRBV7-6,15,TRBD2,NA,TRBJ2-1,TGTGCCAGCAGCCCTATAAGTTCTAGCGGCAATGAGCAGTTCTTC,CASSPISSSGNEQFF
TRBV5-1,16,NA,NA,TRBJ2-6,TGCGCCAGCAGCTCAGCTAGGGGTTTTTGGGCCAACGTCCTGACTTTC,CASSSARGFWANVLTF
TRBV5-4,13,TRBD1,once,TRBJ1-1,TGTGCCAGCAGCTTCGACAGGGGGGGTCGAGCTTTCTTT,CASSFDRGGRAFF
TRBV30,13,NA,NA,TRBJ1-6,TGTGCCTGGAGGGAGAATTGGAATTCACCCCTCCACTTT,CAWRENWNSPLHF
TRBV11-2,13,NA,NA,TRBJ1-5,TGTGCCAGCAGCTTAGAACAGAATCAGCCCCAGCATTTT,CASSLEQNQPQHF
TRBV5-1,15,NA,once,TRBJ1-4,TGCGCCAGCAGCTTGGTGACAGGAGGCCATGAAAAACTGTTTTTT,CASSLVTGGHEKLFF
TRBV3-1/TRBV3-2,16,TRBD2,once,TRBJ2-1,TGTGCCAGCAGCCCCCACGCAGCGGGGGGGTACAATGAGCAGTTCTTC,CASSPHAAGGYNEQFF
TRBV3-1/TRBV3-2,16,NA,NA,TRBJ2-5,TGTGCCAGCAGCACCCTTGGAGGTAGCGAGGAAGAGACCCAGTACTTC,CASSTLGGSEEETQYF
TRBV7-8,18,NA,NA,TRBJ2-7,TGTGCCAGCAGCTGGGGGATGGTTTGGGCAGTAGAATCCTACGAGCAGTACTTC,CASSWGMVWAVESYEQYF
TRBV6-2/TRBV6-3,16,NA,NA,TRBJ1-3,TGTGCCAGCAGTTACTCGCCGGACAGCTCTGGAAACACCATATATTTT,CASSYSPDSSGNTIYF
TRBV6-2/TRBV6-3,14,TRBD2,NA,TRBJ2-1,TGTGCCAGCAGTTATCTCCGGGGGGGCGCTGAGCAGTTCTTC,CASSYLRGGAEQFF
TRBV3-1/TRBV3-2,15,TRBD1,NA,TRBJ1-2,TGTGCCAGCAGCCCCGGGACAGGGGGCTCGGATGGCTACACCTTC,CASSPGTGGSDGYTF
TRBV5-4,14,NA,NA,TRBJ2-5,TGTGCCAGCAGGGCCAGACTAGGGGATGAGACCCAGTACTTC,CASRARLGDETQYF